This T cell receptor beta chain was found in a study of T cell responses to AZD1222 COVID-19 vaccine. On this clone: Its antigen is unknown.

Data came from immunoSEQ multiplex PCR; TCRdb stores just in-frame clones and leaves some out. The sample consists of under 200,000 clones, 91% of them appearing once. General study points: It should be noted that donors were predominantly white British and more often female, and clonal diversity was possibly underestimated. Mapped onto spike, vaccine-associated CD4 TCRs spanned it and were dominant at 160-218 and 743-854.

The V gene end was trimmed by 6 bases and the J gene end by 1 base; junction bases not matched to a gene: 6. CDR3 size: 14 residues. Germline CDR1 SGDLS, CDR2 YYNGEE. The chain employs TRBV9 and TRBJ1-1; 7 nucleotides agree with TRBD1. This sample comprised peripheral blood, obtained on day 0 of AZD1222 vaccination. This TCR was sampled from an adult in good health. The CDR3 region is CASNTGTENTEAFF. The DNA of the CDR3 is TGTGCCAGCAACACCGGGACAGAGAACACTGAAGCTTTCTTT.